This entry concerns a single T cell receptor beta chain. Its target is unknown. The sample belongs to a study of cytomegalovirus exposure and HLA in healthy donors. Whole-study findings and limits: Analyses of presence/absence relied on an assumption of roughly uniform sequencing depth across donors. A prior analysis recorded that most TCR beta V segments were productive about 87% or about 30% of the time. Analysis was carried out at a later point, and it linked a missense DCLRE1C variant to TCR beta V- and J-gene trimming. There were under 200 TCR beta chains listed as cytomegalovirus-associated.

This CDR3 region has 15 residues. V lost 5 bases and J lost 4; bases outside the gene matches: 8. Looked up from germline, CDR1 is SGHTA and CDR2 is FQGNSA. 60 Vbeta and 13 Jbeta primers were used in PCR. Method: immunoSEQ multiplex PCR; TCRdb's copy keeps in-frame clones and lacks some. This sample yields about 150,000 clones, of which roughly 87% are seen a single time; approximately 6% belongs to the top ten. This clonotype was sampled from a young man in good health and CMV-seropositive. This chain joins TRBV7-2 and TRBJ1-2; 9 nucleotides agree with TRBD1. The sequenced sample consisted of PBMCs. The CDR3 coding sequence is TGTGCCAGCAGCAGCAACAGGGGGCTTAGCTATGGCTACACCTTC. Translated, it gives CASSSNRGLSYGYTF.